The 28 T cell receptor beta chains given below trace back to one sample, sequenced in a study of shared clonotypes between healthy human individuals (TCRdb year 2020). Libraries were made using the immunoSEQ multiplex PCR assay. TCRdb stores this immuneACCESS table with in-frame sequences only. Part of the clones is absent; in the studies checked, under half of the shortfall reflects unresolved V genes, and no reason is known for the rest. The sample includes some 470,000 clones, with approximately 80% observed a single time. Clones ranked in the top ten supply 10% to 15% of the sample. The material sequenced was PBMCs. The receptors here all came from a woman aged 35 to 49 in good health. Some clones in this sample may be carry-over from other donors' samples.

Notes on this clone: A read error may be the cause here, since a much bigger clone is one base away. This chain joins TRBV6-6 and TRBJ1-5, with D possibly matching TRBD1 (5 bases). V lost 5 bases, J lost 5 bases, and 16 bases lay in between. The germline CDR1 and CDR2 sequences are MNHNY and SVGAGI (reference sequence). The length of the CDR3 is 15 residues. CDR3 in amino acids: CASSGRGSRHQPQHF. DNA for the CDR3: TGTGCCAGCAGTGGCCGGGGCAGTCGGCATCAGCCCCAGCATTTT.

The V gene is TRBV10-2, the J gene TRBJ2-1, with D uncertain. With 3 bases removed from V and 10 bases from J, the gap between germline ends came to 16 bases. Germline V gene sequence: CDR1 WSHSY, CDR2 SAAADI. CDR3 length: 14 residues. The CDR3: CASSERAQLGEQFF. The CDR3 nucleotides are TGCGCCAGCAGTGAAAGAGCCCAGCTAGGGGAGCAGTTCTTC.

The chain combines TRBV7-3 with TRBJ2-5; tentative D call: TRBD1 (7 bases). The germline CDR1 and CDR2 sequences are SGHTA and FQGTGA. Trimming cost V 5 bases and J 5 bases, with 15 bases left between them. The CDR3 covers 14 residues. The CDR3 nucleotides are TGTGCCAGCAGCCTTCAGGGGGGCAGCGAGACCCAGTACTTC. Protein product: CASSLQGGSETQYF.

This clone was observed a few times. V is TRBV28 and J is TRBJ1-2; D perhaps matches TRBD1 (5 bases). Germline assignment: CDR1 MDHEN and CDR2 SYDVKM. The CDR3 totals 11 residues. The V gene lost 6 bases and the J gene lost 7 bases, with 9 bases spanning the gap. The CDR3 is CASRQATGYTF. Written as DNA, the CDR3 is TGTGCCAGCAGACAGGCTACTGGCTACACCTTC.

The genes are TRBV7-9 and TRBJ1-1; the D is unclear. Germline-derived CDR1 and CDR2 are SEHNR and FQNEAQ (reference sequence). The CDR3 contains 12 residues. Trimming pared 5 bases from V and 5 bases from J, leaving 9 bases between. DNA for the CDR3: TGTGCCAGCAGCCGAGGAGGAACTGAAGCTTTCTTT. Translation gives CASSRGGTEAFF.

This chain joins TRBV19 and TRBJ1-1; possible D gene TRBD1, 6 bases. The germline V gene encodes CDR1 LNHDA and CDR2 SQIVND (reference sequence). V was shortened by 7 bases and J by 4 bases, with 13 bases between the two germline ends. The CDR3 is 13 residues long. CDR3 protein: CASTTGGGTEAFF. The CDR3 nucleotides read TGTGCCAGTACCACGGGAGGGGGCACTGAAGCTTTCTTT.

The chain carries TRBV27 and TRBJ2-2, with 7 bases matching TRBD1. The CDR3 is 15 amino acids. The germline V gene encodes CDR1 MNHEY and CDR2 SMNVEV (reference sequence). Trimming removed 5 bases from V and 5 bases from J; junction bases left unmatched: 8. The CDR3, as DNA: TGTGCCAGCAGTCCATGGACAGGTGATACCGGGGAGCTGTTTTTT. Translation gives CASSPWTGDTGELFF.

Concerning this clone itself: A far larger clone lies a single base away; this is likely a read error. The chain is built from TRBV2 and TRBJ2-7; tentatively, D is TRBD1 or TRBD2 (5 bases each). The CDR3 sequence is 12 residues long. Germline CDR1 reads SNHLY; CDR2 reads FYNNEI. The CDR3 nucleotides read TGTGCCAGCAGTCCAGGGAGTTACGAGCAGCACTTC. It yields the protein CASSPGSYEQHF.

The chain couples TRBV6-5 to TRBJ2-7; TRBD1 matches 7 bases. This CDR3 has 15 amino acids. The germline CDR1 and CDR2 sequences are MNHEY and SVGAGI. With V trimmed by 6 bases and J by 2 bases, 10 bases remained unmatched. In nucleotides, the CDR3 is TGTGCCAGCAGAGCACAGGGGACATTGGCCTACGAGCAGTACTTC. Residues: CASRAQGTLAYEQYF.

The chain employs TRBV5-1 and TRBJ2-5; 9 nucleotides match TRBD1. V lost 3 bases to trimming and J lost 3 bases; unmatched junction nucleotides: 0. The CDR3 length is 13 residues. Germline CDR1 reads SGHRS; CDR2 reads YFSETQ. The CDR3 reads CASSWTGEETQYF. CDR3 DNA sequence: TGCGCCAGCAGCTGGACAGGGGAAGAGACCCAGTACTTC.

The rearrangement joins TRBV19 to TRBJ1-4; 7 nucleotides align to TRBD1. CDR1 is LNHDA and CDR2 is SQIVND in the germline V gene (reference sequence). Germline trimming cut 4 bases from V and 8 bases from J; bases unmatched to any gene: 7. The CDR3 spans 14 residues. The CDR3 is CASSTQGNEEKLFF. In DNA, the CDR3 is TGTGCCAGTAGTACACAGGGGAACGAGGAAAAACTGTTTTTT.

In this sample, this clone turned up once. This chain joins TRBV10-3 and TRBJ2-2; the D gene is possibly TRBD2 (5 bases). Trimming shortened V by 10 bases and J by 6 bases, and 18 bases separated the two germline ends. The CDR3 contains 14 residues. Germline CDR1 reads ENHRY; CDR2 reads SYGVKD. The CDR3 is CATSPGYDAGELFF. The CDR3 DNA sequence: TGTGCCACATCCCCGGGGTATGATGCCGGGGAGCTGTTTTTT.

This clone showed up just a few times. V gene TRBV7-6 combines with J gene TRBJ2-3; tentatively, D is TRBD1 (6 bases). The ends were cut back, 1 base at V and 0 bases at J, with 14 bases in the middle. The germline CDR1 and CDR2 sequences are SGHVS and FNYEAQ. The CDR3 sequence is 17 residues long. CDR3 sequence (DNA): TGTGCCAGCAGCTTAGGGTGGACAGTTTTAAGCACAGATACGCAGTATTTT. Translating it yields CASSLGWTVLSTDTQYF.

This clone has a handful of counts. This chain joins TRBV13 and TRBJ1-2; 9 positions match TRBD1. CDR3 length: 16 amino acids. Per germline, CDR1 PRHDT and CDR2 FYEKMQ (reference sequence). Trimming removed 0 bases from V and 7 bases from J; junction bases left unmatched: 9. The CDR3 DNA follows: TGTGCCAGCAGCTTAGGGGTGGGGGACAGGGTTCTTGGCTACACCTTC. Translated, it gives CASSLGVGDRVLGYTF.

The J gene is TRBJ1-5, the V gene TRBV7-9; 8 nucleotides line up with TRBD1. Germline values: CDR1 SEHNR, CDR2 FQNEAQ (reference sequence). V was pared by 3 bases and J by 4 bases, with 2 bases of the junction left unmatched. The CDR3 is 14 residues long. The CDR3 DNA follows: TGTGCCAGCAGCTTCGACAGGGGTAATCAGCCCCAGCATTTT. It codes for CASSFDRGNQPQHF.

J is TRBJ1-2 and V is TRBV7-2; TRBD1 might be the D (5 bases). The CDR3 runs 14 residues. Germline-derived CDR1 and CDR2 are SGHTA and FQGNSA. Deletions cut 1 base from V and 6 bases from J, with 12 bases between. The CDR3 is CASSLVGAPNGYTF. The CDR3 bases are TGTGCCAGCAGCTTAGTTGGGGCGCCGAATGGCTACACCTTC.

This clone was seen more than once but under ten times. The rearrangement links TRBV5-1 to TRBJ1-1; no definite D call. This CDR3 is built from 13 residues. The V and J ends lost 5 bases and 2 bases respectively, with 10 bases between them. CDR1 and CDR2 (germline): SGHRS, YFSETQ. The CDR3 protein is CASRLDINTEAFF. The CDR3 DNA sequence: TGCGCCAGCAGACTCGACATCAACACTGAAGCTTTCTTT.

The chain carries TRBV5-1 and TRBJ1-3; possibly TRBD1 for D (5 bases). Looked up from germline, CDR1 is SGHRS and CDR2 is YFSETQ. The ends were cut back, 6 bases at V and 2 bases at J, with 15 bases in the middle. CDR3 size: 15 residues. CDR3 coding DNA: TGCGCCAGCACCCCCGGGACTCTTACTGGAAACACCATATATTTT. Its translation is CASTPGTLTGNTIYF.

This clone was seen many times. The chain carries TRBV19 and TRBJ1-4; D might be TRBD1 (5 bases). V was clipped by 7 bases and J by 0 bases, with 12 bases between them. Germline V CDR1 and CDR2: LNHDA, SQIVND (reference sequence). This CDR3 comprises 15 residues. The CDR3: CASTRDLSTNEKLFF. CDR3 DNA sequence: TGTGCCAGTACTAGGGACCTATCAACTAATGAAAAACTGTTTTTT.

V and J are TRBV7-3 and TRBJ2-1, with 8 bases lining up with TRBD2. V was clipped by 1 base and J by 5 bases; unmatched bases: 4. This CDR3 comprises 15 residues. Germline CDR1 is SGHTA and CDR2 is FQGTGA. The CDR3 nucleotides read TGTGCCAGCAGCTTAAATAGCGGGAATCACAATGAGCAGTTCTTC. This translates into CASSLNSGNHNEQFF.

On this clone itself: Other DNA sequences within the sample encode an identical CDR3. This chain joins TRBV19 and TRBJ2-3, with 9 bases matching TRBD2. V lost 5 bases and J lost 0; bases outside the gene matches: 3. Germline lookup yields CDR1 LNHDA and CDR2 SQIVND (reference sequence). The CDR3 consists of 15 residues. CDR3 in DNA: TGTGCCAGTAGTCTTACTAGCGGGAGCACAGATACGCAGTATTTT. Translated, it gives CASSLTSGSTDTQYF.

The gene calls are TRBV19 and TRBJ2-3; D is possibly TRBD1 or TRBD2 (5 bases each). V was shortened by 6 bases and J by 6 bases, with 19 bases between the two germline ends. Germline loops: CDR1 LNHDA, CDR2 SQIVND (reference sequence). This CDR3 is 15 amino acids long. The CDR3 DNA reads as TGTGCCAGTAGCCCGATAAGGCAGGGCGGGGATACGCAGTATTTT. Protein product: CASSPIRQGGDTQYF.

This clone was counted only a few times. V and J are TRBV6-5 and TRBJ2-7; 7 bases fit TRBD2. Unmatched junction bases numbered 7, after V lost 2 bases and J lost 3 bases. The CDR3 extends over 15 amino acids. In germline, CDR1 is MNHEY, CDR2 SVGAGI. In DNA, the CDR3 is TGTGCCAGCAGTTACGGGGAGGGGTTCCACTACGAGCAGTACTTC. It yields the protein CASSYGEGFHYEQYF.

This clone was observed a handful of times. This specimen includes other DNA sequences encoding the same CDR3. The J gene is TRBJ1-1, the V gene TRBV29-1; D is uncertain. In germline, CDR1 is SQVTM, CDR2 ANQGSEA. CDR3 length: 12 residues. V lost 4 bases to trimming and J lost 0 bases, with 6 bases between them. In DNA form, the CDR3 reads TGCAGCGTTGGACAAATGAACACTGAAGCTTTCTTT. Amino acids: CSVGQMNTEAFF.

The chain links TRBV18 to TRBJ2-2, with TRBD2 matching 8 bases. V gave up 1 base and J gave up 3 bases; unmatched junction bases: 4. The CDR3 is 16 amino acids. Per germline, CDR1 KGHSH and CDR2 LQKENI. For the CDR3, the DNA is TGTGCCAGCTCACCACGTACAGCGGGAGACACCGGGGAGCTGTTTTTT. This sequence encodes CASSPRTAGDTGELFF.

The chain uses TRBV5-1 and TRBJ2-1; TRBD1 matches 7 bases. Trimming took 4 bases from V and 2 from J; bases not matched to a gene: 6. Germline CDR1 and CDR2: SGHRS and YFSETQ. The CDR3 spans 15 residues. The CDR3 DNA follows: TGCGCCAGCAGCCAGACAGGGTGGACCTACAATGAGCAGTTCTTC. Its translation is CASSQTGWTYNEQFF.

This clone was seen a single time. The chain links TRBV7-3 to TRBJ2-2, with 9 bases aligning to TRBD2. This CDR3 comprises 16 residues. Germline CDR1 and CDR2: SGHTA and FQGTGA. The ends lost 6 bases at V and 4 bases at J; junction bases unmatched: 9. The CDR3, as DNA: TGTGCCAGCAGTCGCGATAGCGGGAGTTTCACCGGGGAGCTGTTTTTT. Its translation: CASSRDSGSFTGELFF.

V is TRBV21-1 and J is TRBJ2-2; the DNA was not used to check the table's D call, TRBD2. TRBV21-1 counts as a pseudogene. This CDR3 has 17 amino acids. CDR3 protein: CASSKKGLASNTGELFF. The DNA of the CDR3 is TGTGCCAGCAGCAAAAAAGGACTAGCGTCGAACACCGGGGAGCTGTTTTTT.